This record concerns one T cell receptor beta chain sequence. No antigen is known for it. This sample is part of a study of cytomegalovirus exposure and HLA in healthy donors. The V gene end was trimmed by 7 bases and the J gene end by 3 bases; junction bases not matched to a gene: 12. This CDR3 comprises 15 residues. Germline values: CDR1 SNHLY, CDR2 FYNNEI. Researchers ran the PCR with 60 Vbeta and 13 Jbeta primers. The data were produced by immunoSEQ multiplex PCR, yet TCRdb's version contains in-frame clones alone and is incomplete. The data contain approximately 160,000 clones, approximately 82% of them singletons. The study's findings and limits: Investigators reported approximately 150 TCR beta chains as tied to cytomegalovirus.

Sequenced sample: PBMCs. The origin of this receptor is a male donor in good health and CMV-seronegative. V gene TRBV2 combines with J gene TRBJ2-7; 7 bases agree with TRBD1. The chain's CDR3 is CASTREGAWNYEQYF. The CDR3 nucleotides are TGTGCCAGCACCAGAGAGGGGGCCTGGAACTACGAGCAGTACTTC.